The 9 T cell receptor beta chains below were found in one sample sequenced in a study of regulatory T cells in long-lasting Graves disease (dated by TCRdb to about 2021). Preparation of the library involved multiplex PCR. Instrument used: Illumina HiSeq 4000. CDR3 regions were amplified by Arm-PCR with iRepertoire HTBI primers to construct TCR beta libraries. The public reads were reprocessed in TCRdb via fastp at Q25 and MiXCR, keeping in-frame beta chains. Rows with a matching CDR3 protein are joined into one entry that keeps the most common DNA and genes. The table for this sample lists hundreds of thousands of distinct CDR3 sequences; roughly a sixth of them were counted only once. Clones ranked in the top ten supply over 20% of the sample. The sample's time point, from its label and the paper: newly diagnosed GD, antithyroid drugs for less than 3 months. For both TCR sequencing and RNA sequencing, RNA was extracted from PBMCs using TRIzol.

The sample in question was peripheral blood mononuclear cells (PBMCs), obtained at new diagnosis, from a patient treated with antithyroid drugs. These receptor sequences come from a female donor with Graves disease.

On this clonotype itself: This may stem from a read error, because a much larger clone lies one nucleotide away. The J gene is TRBJ1-6, the V gene TRBV7-9, with TRBD1 identical over 7 bases. The ends lost 6 bases at V and 9 bases at J; junction bases unmatched: 5. Germline V CDR1 and CDR2: SEHNR, FQNEAQ (reference sequence). The CDR3 is made up of 13 amino acids. The CDR3 sequence: CASRQQGSSPLHF. As DNA, the CDR3 is TGTGCCAGCAGACAACAGGGGAGTTCACCCCTCCACTTT.

This clonotype was seen repeatedly, ten times or more. This chain joins TRBV27 and TRBJ2-1; D tentatively reads TRBD1 or TRBD2 (5 bases each). Trimming removed 8 bases from V and 6 bases from J, with 5 bases in between. Germline V gene data show CDR1 as MNHEY and CDR2 as SMNVEV (reference sequence). The CDR3 is 10 residues long. In nucleotides, the CDR3 is TGTGCCAGCGGGGGCAATGAGCAGTTCTTC. It translates to CASGGNEQFF.

This clonotype was picked up one time. A far larger clone is one base from this, pointing to a likely read error. The chain joins TRBV13 to TRBJ2-7; D gene unclear. V lost 2 bases and J lost 2, with 10 bases in between. The germline CDR1 and CDR2 sequences are PRHDT and FYEKMQ (reference sequence). There are 14 residues in the CDR3. CDR3 bases: TGTGCCAGCAGCTTAAACCCGACGACCTACGAGCAGTACTTC. Translated, it gives CASSLNPTTYEQYF.

This clonotype was recorded at least ten times. The chain carries TRBV2 and TRBJ2-1; no firm D call. This CDR3 contains 15 residues. Germline V gives CDR1 SNHLY, CDR2 FYNNEI. Trimming pared 7 bases from V and 4 bases from J, leaving 17 bases between. This chain's CDR3 is CASTPGSSLYNEQFF. The CDR3 DNA reads as TGTGCCAGCACCCCGGGTTCCTCACTTTACAATGAGCAGTTCTTC.

The chain joins TRBV20-1 to TRBJ2-2; 8 bases fit TRBD1. The CDR3 runs to 15 residues. V shed 2 bases and J 3 bases; nucleotides not matched to a gene: 5. Germline values: CDR1 DFQATT, CDR2 SNEGSKA (reference sequence). CDR3 bases: TGCAGTGCTAGATCGGACAGGGCACACACCGGGGAGCTGTTTTTT. It is translated as CSARSDRAHTGELFF.

The genes are TRBV24-1 and TRBJ2-7; a possible D gene is TRBD1 (7 bases). Between the trimmed V and J ends, which lost 4 bases and 12 bases, there was a span of 15 bases. Per the germline V gene, CDR1 is KGHDR and CDR2 is SFDVKD. This CDR3 has 12 residues. CDR3 bases: TGTGCCACCAGTGACAGGACAGGAGGGTCGTACTTC. Its protein product is CATSDRTGGSYF.

The table lists this clonotype with a few counts. This rearrangement joins TRBV19 to TRBJ1-3; D gene uncertain. This CDR3 is 15 amino acids long. The V and J ends lost 6 bases and 4 bases respectively, with 16 bases between them. Germline V gene data show CDR1 as LNHDA and CDR2 as SQIVND (reference sequence). The CDR3 DNA follows: TGTGCCAGTAGGGTCTCCAACTCGGGAGGAAACACCATATATTTT. Residues: CASRVSNSGGNTIYF.

Ten or more counts support this clonotype. The J gene is TRBJ2-1, the V gene TRBV7-2, with a tentative D call TRBD2 (6 bases). The CDR3 contains 15 residues. The germline CDR1 and CDR2 sequences are SGHTA and FQGNSA. V gave up 3 bases and J gave up 5 bases, with 14 bases separating them. The CDR3 loop reads CASSFGTPHDNEQFF. The CDR3 DNA reads TGTGCCAGCAGCTTCGGGACTCCCCATGACAATGAGCAGTTCTTC.

At least ten counts were recorded for this clonotype. The chain combines TRBV7-9 with TRBJ1-1; D not resolved. Trimming removed 1 base from V and 6 bases from J, with 6 bases in between. Germline-derived CDR1 and CDR2 are SEHNR and FQNEAQ (reference sequence). This CDR3 is built from 12 residues. CDR3 loop: CASSLGMAEAFF. CDR3 sequence (DNA): TGTGCCAGCAGCTTAGGAATGGCTGAAGCTTTCTTT. The full variable domain, its missing parts supplied by reference TRBV7-9 and TRBJ1-1, is DTGVSQNPRHKITKRGQNVTFRCDPISEHNRLYWYRQTLGQGPEFLTYFQNEAQLEKSRLLSDRFSAERPKGSFSTLEIQRTEQGDSAMYLCASSLGMAEAFFGQGTRLTVV.